This T cell receptor beta chain was found in a study of blood T cell repertoires in COVID-19. Study-level information: The United States, Italy and Spain were the sources of the acute and convalescent COVID-19 samples. From T cells, B-cell-depleted T cells, or PBMCs came the material, which was cDNA or gDNA.

Trimming took 3 bases from V and 8 from J, leaving 5 bases between them. This CDR3 has 12 residues. Per the study methods: Amplifying reference gene primers gave estimates of nucleated cell counts. Measured with immunoSEQ multiplex PCR; TCRdb has only the in-frame clones, and not every one. Clone size and V and J calls were adopted from that table, with D and trimming inferred from the DNA. The sample has about 72,000 clones, 91% seen once. Sequenced input: peripheral blood. V usage is TRBV12-3 or TRBV12-4 and J usage is TRBJ1-6, with no clear D. The clonotype was recovered from a woman between 55 and 75 years old with active COVID-19. The CDR3 protein is CASSLEDSPLHF. The CDR3 DNA reads as TGTGCCAGCAGTTTGGAGGATTCACCCCTCCACTTT.